The clone carrying this T cell receptor (beta chain) was seen only a few times. The data were obtained in a study of blood T cell repertoires in COVID-19. In the study overall: Nucleic acid was either cDNA or gDNA, and it came from T cells, B-cell-depleted T cells, or PBMCs.

As processed by the authors: Researchers report that nucleated cell counts were estimated from reference gene primer amplification. Data came from immunoSEQ multiplex PCR; TCRdb stores just in-frame clones and leaves some out. The V and J calls and the clone size are those of that table, but D and trimming were determined from the DNA. Of about 250,000 clones detected, approximately 85% appear once; the ten largest clones hold under 4.5%. This clonotype was sampled from a man in his fifties with acute or convalescent COVID-19. Source material: peripheral blood.

DNA for the CDR3: TGTGCCAGCAGCTTATCGGGGGGAAACTCTGGAAACACCATATATTTT. As protein: CASSLSGGNSGNTIYF. The chain carries TRBV7-9 and TRBJ1-3; D perhaps matches TRBD1 (5 bases). V was cut by 2 bases and J by 0 bases, with 11 bases left in between. Germline loops: CDR1 SEHNR, CDR2 FQNEAQ (reference sequence). This CDR3 is 16 amino acids long.